The 2 T cell receptor beta chains given below trace back to one sample, sequenced in a study of OX40 agonist ivuxolimab in advanced cancers. The method was immunoSEQ multiplex PCR; TCRdb's version includes in-frame clones alone and lacks a portion of them. Of roughly 20,000 clones in the sample, 80% to 85% were seen once. The sample consisted of CD4+ or CD8+ T cells sorted from blood, taken in a trial of the OX40 agonist ivuxolimab. These receptors were obtained from an adult with an advanced solid tumor such as melanoma, head and neck, liver or kidney cancer.

The rearrangement joins TRBV28 to TRBJ1-2, with 7 nucleotides matching TRBD1. This CDR3 region has 12 residues. J lost 7 bases, V lost 6 bases, and 5 bases had no gene match. Germline V gives CDR1 MDHEN, CDR2 SYDVKM. The CDR3 here is CASSTGAPGYTF. The CDR3 region has the DNA TGTGCCAGCAGCACAGGGGCCCCTGGCTACACCTTC.

This clone was detected only a few times. This chain joins TRBV4-2 and TRBJ2-4; 8 nucleotides align to TRBD2. The CDR3 is made up of 14 amino acids. V dropped 0 bases and J dropped 9; count of bases not matched to a gene: 4. Per the germline V gene, CDR1 is LGHNA and CDR2 is YNFKEQ. This CDR3 reads CASSQDAGGGIQYF. CDR3 nucleotides: TGTGCCAGCAGCCAAGATGCCGGGGGGGGCATTCAGTACTTC.